This TCR beta chain was profiled in a study of vaccination and CD4 T cells after COVID-19 (dated by TCRdb to 2022 to 2024). Background on the whole study: SARS-CoV-2 positivity had been established in the convalescent patients by nasal swab PCR, and mild disease was recorded in several of these patients and severe disease in one. The convalescent cohort comprised six males and four females, including two Hispanic individuals, seven Caucasians, two Asians and one multiracial person. Two doses of either the Pfizer-BioNTech BNT162b2 vaccine (n=8) or the Moderna mRNA-1273 vaccine (n=2) were administered to participants. Post-COVID blood samples from convalescent patients were collected a median of roughly 100 days after diagnosis, with a range of 35 to 161 days. Post-vaccine blood samples were collected a median of around 10 weeks after the second vaccine dose, ranging from roughly 13 to 250 days. For stimulating the cultures, overlapping spike peptide pools were used, derived from SARS-CoV-2 as well as from the common cold coronaviruses HCoV-NL63, HCoV-OC43 and HCoV-229E. Control cultures received a CEFX viral epitope pool as the positive control, an HIV-1 Nef peptide pool as the negative control, or no peptide. In ten to eleven COVID-19 convalescent patients and a handful of infection-naive healthy vaccine recipients, researchers compared the spike-specific CD4+ TCR repertoire from before mRNA vaccination with the repertoire from after. The paper as a whole reports these results and caveats: The study included relatively few convalescent patients and did not analyze early timepoints after natural infection. Of the vaccine-specific clones found in convalescent patients, nearly all (304 of 307) were mono-reactive for SARS-CoV-2 spike instead of being cross-reactive with common cold coronaviruses. In convalescent patients, a median roughly 85% of post-vaccine SARS-CoV-2-reactive clones were detected only after vaccination, suggesting vaccine-specific priming. The median count of SARS-CoV-2-reactive clonotypes went up from 20 to 25 after infection to some 38 after vaccination, although the change was not significant.

The sample's treatment or condition label, decoded: approximately 9-day PBMC culture with coronavirus spike peptide pools or control peptides (ViraFEST assay). The ViraFEST assay was used in the study, in which antigen-specific T cells were expanded with peptide pools and expanded clonotypes were subsequently identified by TCR sequencing. Positive SARS-CoV-2 PCR tests in the convalescent patients dated from March to December 2020, before Alpha, Beta and Delta variants emerged in the United States. Each well held two million PBMCs cultured with roughly 10 ug/ml peptide pools in IMDM containing around 5% human AB serum and 10 IU/ml IL-2. On days 3 and 7, half of the culture medium was replaced with fresh IL-2-containing medium. After less than twelve days of culture, CD4+ T cells were isolated by negative selection with the EasySep CD4+ T cell isolation kit. PBMCs were separated from whole blood using Ficoll-Paque Plus gradient centrifugation and then either used fresh or cryopreserved at -140C. Triplicate wells were generally used for each culture condition.

V drops 10 bases and J drops 0 bases, leaving 16 bases in between. The germline V gene specifies MNHNS as CDR1 and SASEGT as CDR2. The CDR3 goes from the cysteine to the phenylalanine over 14 residues. CDR3 DNA is the only sequence kept; it has 42 bases, read in frame from the first base. Libraries were prepared through PCR. At the Johns Hopkins FTIC core, DNA from the cultured CD4+ T cells underwent TCR sequencing with the Oncomine TCR Beta short-read assay. Genomic DNA was extracted from the cultured CD4+ T cells with the QIAamp micro DNA kit. Oncomine TCR Beta libraries from cultured CD4+ T cells were pooled using unique dual indexes and sequenced on an Illumina iSeq 100. As for the authors' bioinformatics: Non-productive sequences were filtered out, and CDR3s that did not start with C, did not end with F or W, or were shorter than 7 amino acids were discarded. Antigen-specific clonotypes were identified with the MANAFEST web application by comparing peptide-stimulated wells with reference and other culture wells. For a clone to be called positive, the clone needed an FDR below 0.05, an odds ratio above 5, and a productive frequency above 0.1% in at least two of three replicate wells. Clonotypes that were significantly expanded in both SARS-CoV-2 spike wells and at least one common cold coronavirus spike condition were defined as cross-reactive. Levenshtein distances (stringdist) and unrooted phylogenetic trees (ape) in R version 3.6.1 were used to assess CDR3 homology. Starting from the raw public reads, TCRdb applied fastp trimming at Q25, assembled clones with MiXCR and retained in-frame beta chains. Each entry merges the rows of one CDR3 protein and shows their most common DNA and genes. Clone size and V and J calls follow TCRdb, not the original study. The sample yields approximately 20,000 distinct CDR3 sequences; over 40% were counted once. 4.6% of the sample comes from the top ten.

A word on this clonotype: This clone's antigen is unknown. No qualities accompany the bases; no much larger clone lies one base away.

The sample comprised CD4+ T cells from blood, cultured in vitro. The origin of this receptor is a human donor who had recovered from COVID-19. In this chain, TRBV6-1 is recombined with TRBJ2-7; the D region is possibly TRBD1 or TRBD2, each matching across 6 bases. The base sequence is TGTGCCACCGGGAGAGGGGGGAGCTCCTACGAGCAGTACTTC. This codes for CATGRGGSSYEQYF.